These T cell receptor beta chains were read from a single sample in a study of T cells after yellow fever vaccination. In TCRdb, the 5' RACE reads were re-called with MiXCR into one record per CDR3 protein. The sample shows 250,000 to 400,000 distinct CDR3 sequences, approximately 4% of them seen only once. The specimen was PBMCs, collected 15 days after the yellow fever booster vaccination. Receptor source: a man aged 18-30 years who received the YFV17D yellow fever vaccine. Both conserved end residues are part of each CDR3. A D gene is named only where the DNA matches it firmly. A clone size is listed for some rows: how often the clone was seen (once, few, many), or a class if it is expanded.

V	J	size	D	CDR3	DNA
TRBV20-1	TRBJ2-7	-	TRBD1	CSARGRDRGYEQYF	TGCAGTGCTAGAGGCCGGGACAGGGGCTACGAGCAGTACTTC
TRBV20-1	TRBJ2-1	many	TRBD1	CSARSGTGVPGPDNEQFF	TGCAGTGCTAGATCCGGGACAGGGGTCCCGGGACCGGACAATGAGCAGTTCTTC
TRBV5-1	TRBJ2-6	-	-	CASSLDFISGANVLTF	TGCGCCAGCAGCTTGGATTTCATTTCTGGGGCCAACGTCCTGACTTTC
TRBV12-3/TRBV12-4	TRBJ2-5	few	-	CASSTPGTQETQYF	TGTGCCAGCAGTACACCGGGAACCCAAGAGACCCAGTACTTC
TRBV7-2	TRBJ2-5	many	TRBD2	CASSRDYKETQYF	TGTGCCAGCAGCCGGGACTATAAAGAGACCCAGTACTTC
TRBV7-3	TRBJ2-3	-	-	CASSPSGHSTDTQYF	TGTGCCAGCAGCCCCTCCGGACATAGCACAGATACGCAGTATTTT
TRBV28	TRBJ1-1	-	-	CASSPHPTLVSGAGPRVNTEAFF	TGTGCCAGCAGCCCTCACCCTACCCTCGTCTCAGGGGCAGGTCCCAGGGTGAACACTGAAGCTTTCTTT
TRBV7-8	TRBJ1-5	few	-	CASSFVRDQPQHF	TGTGCCAGCAGCTTCGTCAGGGATCAGCCCCAGCATTTT
TRBV7-2	TRBJ2-1	many	-	CASSLAGSKSYNEQFF	TGTGCCAGCAGCTTAGCAGGGAGCAAGTCCTACAATGAGCAGTTCTTC
TRBV5-1	TRBJ2-5	-	-	CASSGGRGRQETQYF	TGCGCCAGCAGCGGAGGACGGGGGAGACAAGAGACCCAGTACTTC
TRBV4-3	TRBJ1-3	many	-	CASSQDPPGLRLASGNTIYF	TGCGCCAGCAGCCAAGACCCACCGGGACTCCGGTTGGCCTCTGGAAACACCATATATTTT
TRBV5-1	TRBJ1-2	-	-	CASSPRGLNYGYTF	TGCGCCAGCAGCCCCCGGGGTCTTAACTATGGCTACACCTTC
TRBV10-3	TRBJ1-4	many	TRBD1	CAISTRPGQGIEKLFF	TGTGCCATCAGCACCCGACCGGGACAGGGGATAGAAAAACTGTTTTTT
TRBV7-9	TRBJ2-1	-	TRBD1	CASNSPGQGAFHEQFF	TGTGCCAGCAACTCTCCGGGACAGGGGGCGTTCCATGAGCAGTTCTTC
TRBV10-3	TRBJ1-1	many	-	CAIRDRNTEAFF	TGTGCCATCAGGGACCGAAACACTGAAGCTTTCTTT
TRBV7-2	TRBJ2-3	many	TRBD1	CASSGLGQGADTQYF	TGTGCCAGCAGCGGGCTTGGACAGGGGGCAGATACGCAGTATTTT
TRBV20-1	TRBJ2-5	many	-	CSAFGGTSQRGETQYF	TGCAGTGCTTTCGGTGGGACTTCCCAACGGGGGGAGACCCAGTACTTC
TRBV5-1	TRBJ1-1	many	-	CASSLRGTEAFF	TGCGCCAGCAGCCTCAGGGGCACTGAAGCTTTCTTT
TRBV19	TRBJ1-5	few	-	CASSPLARGGNQPQHF	TGTGCCAGTAGTCCCTTGGCCCGGGGAGGCAATCAGCCCCAGCATTTT
TRBV4-3	TRBJ2-3	many	-	CASSQDGDSADTQYF	TGCGCCAGCAGCCAAGATGGGGACTCCGCAGATACGCAGTATTTT
TRBV4-1	TRBJ1-5	many	-	CASSQARTGVHQPQHF	TGCGCCAGCAGCCAAGCCCGGACGGGTGTCCATCAGCCCCAGCATTTT
TRBV4-3	TRBJ2-1	-	-	CASSQDHRTDENEQFF	TGCGCCAGCAGCCAAGATCATCGGACAGACGAGAATGAGCAGTTCTTC
TRBV12-3/TRBV12-4	TRBJ2-5	few	-	CASTRRQYQETQYF	TGTGCCAGCACGCGCCGACAGTATCAAGAGACCCAGTACTTC
TRBV20-1	TRBJ2-1	-	TRBD1	CSAGGQGYNEQFF	TGCAGTGCTGGGGGACAGGGCTACAATGAGCAGTTCTTC
TRBV12-3/TRBV12-4	TRBJ2-5	many	-	CASSFGDRETQYF	TGTGCCAGCAGTTTTGGGGACCGAGAGACCCAGTACTTC
TRBV15	TRBJ1-4	few	-	CATSRERAATNEKLFF	TGTGCCACCAGCAGAGAGCGGGCGGCAACTAATGAAAAACTGTTTTTT
TRBV6-5	TRBJ2-3	once	-	CASSYVASTDTQYF	TGTGCCAGCAGTTACGTAGCTTCCACAGATACGCAGTATTTT
TRBV2	TRBJ2-1	many	TRBD2	CASSAIGLAAYNEQFF	TGTGCCAGCAGTGCGATAGGACTAGCGGCTTACAATGAGCAGTTCTTC
TRBV27	TRBJ2-3	few	-	CASSPTISGPMDTQYF	TGTGCCAGCAGTCCAACAATCAGCGGGCCTATGGATACGCAGTATTTT
TRBV20-1	TRBJ2-3	-	-	CSAQRTSTDTQYF	TGCAGTGCCCAGAGAACTAGCACAGATACGCAGTATTTT
TRBV5-1	TRBJ1-2	-	TRBD1	CASSGQGPMGYTF	TGCGCCAGCAGCGGACAGGGACCTATGGGCTACACCTTC
TRBV27	TRBJ2-4	many	-	CEWIYGGNIQYF	TGTGAATGGATTTATGGGGGGAACATTCAGTACTTC
TRBV18	TRBJ2-3	many	TRBD1	CASSAQGADSTDTQYF	TGTGCCAGCTCAGCACAGGGGGCGGATAGCACAGATACGCAGTATTTT
TRBV11-3	TRBJ2-3	few	TRBD2	CASSPSGLGVPQYF	TGTGCCAGCAGCCCTTCTGGACTAGGAGTCCCGCAGTATTTT
TRBV6-2/TRBV6-3	TRBJ2-7	many	-	CASSYATGVGEQYF	TGTGCCAGCAGTTACGCGACAGGTGTCGGCGAGCAGTACTTC
TRBV14	TRBJ1-1	few	-	CASSQDFGGTEAFF	TGTGCCAGCAGCCAAGATTTTGGGGGCACTGAAGCTTTCTTT
TRBV5-1	TRBJ2-2	few	-	CASQPGPNTGELFF	TGCGCCAGCCAGCCAGGGCCAAACACCGGGGAGCTGTTTTTT
TRBV5-1	TRBJ2-5	few	-	CASSLTQASQETQYF	TGCGCCAGCAGCTTGACACAAGCAAGCCAAGAGACCCAGTACTTC
TRBV29-1	TRBJ2-7	few	TRBD1	CSVARGTGDSEQYF	TGCAGCGTTGCCCGGGGGACAGGGGACTCCGAGCAGTACTTC
TRBV4-2	TRBJ2-6	-	-	CASSQKGRDSGANVLTF	TGTGCCAGCAGCCAAAAGGGGAGAGACTCTGGGGCCAACGTCCTGACTTTC
TRBV5-1	TRBJ2-3	few	TRBD2	CASSWTSGATGTDTQYF	TGCGCCAGCAGCTGGACTAGCGGGGCGACTGGCACAGATACGCAGTATTTT
TRBV7-6	TRBJ1-1	-	-	CASSLGVGGTEAFF	TGTGCCAGCAGCTTAGGAGTGGGAGGCACTGAAGCTTTCTTT
TRBV19	TRBJ2-1	-	TRBD2	CASTSGGWSYNEQFF	TGTGCCAGTACTAGCGGGGGATGGTCCTACAATGAGCAGTTCTTC
TRBV27	TRBJ2-3	many	-	CASSLDSGPTDTQYF	TGTGCCAGCAGTTTGGATAGCGGACCCACAGATACGCAGTATTTT
TRBV7-9	TRBJ2-5	many	-	CASSTIGQPQETQYF	TGTGCCAGCAGCACTATTGGACAGCCCCAAGAGACCCAGTACTTC
TRBV15	TRBJ2-1	many	TRBD1	CATSREEGAGYNEQFF	TGTGCCACCAGCAGAGAAGAGGGGGCGGGCTACAATGAGCAGTTCTTC
TRBV4-3	TRBJ1-2	many	-	CASSPRQAASYGYTF	TGCGCCAGCAGCCCAAGACAGGCCGCAAGCTATGGCTACACCTTC
TRBV4-1	TRBJ2-1	many	-	CASSQDLASARAGQFF	TGCGCCAGCAGCCAAGATCTTGCTAGCGCCCGAGCTGGGCAGTTCTTC
TRBV4-1	TRBJ2-7	-	-	CASSPSSLGGPSYEQYF	TGCGCCAGCAGCCCCTCATCGCTTGGGGGGCCCTCCTACGAGCAGTACTTC
TRBV7-2	TRBJ2-5	many	-	CASSRIVGAGETQYF	TGTGCCAGCAGCCGCATTGTGGGGGCAGGAGAGACCCAGTACTTC
TRBV14	TRBJ2-6	few	-	CASSNTGANVLTF	TGTGCCAGCAGCAATACCGGGGCCAACGTCCTGACTTTC
TRBV7-2	TRBJ2-5	many	-	CASSRGGYQETQYF	TGTGCCAGCAGCCGTGGCGGGTACCAAGAGACCCAGTACTTC
TRBV4-1	TRBJ1-2	-	-	CASSQKEGEDYGYTF	TGCGCCAGCAGCCAAAAAGAGGGTGAAGACTATGGCTACACCTTC
TRBV5-5	TRBJ2-7	-	-	CASSLGAGAIYEQYF	TGTGCCAGCAGCTTGGGAGCAGGGGCCATCTACGAGCAGTACTTC